A single sample gave rise to the 10 T cell receptor beta chains below, sequenced in a study of blood T cells in healthy people across ages. Together with a sample-barcoded 5' primer, a J-beta primer mix was included in a second PCR lasting about 7 to 12 cycles. TCRdb ran MiXCR on the 5' RACE reads and lists one entry per CDR3 protein. This sample carries about 1,400,000 distinct CDR3 sequences, approximately 59% of them seen once, and the ten largest clones take over 5%. The sample taken for sequencing was blood. The receptors stem from a young man in good health.

In this sample, this clonotype turned up a few times. The chain combines TRBV7-2 with TRBJ1-2, with a possible D match to TRBD1 (6 bases). The CDR3 spans 15 residues. From germline, CDR1 is SGHTA and CDR2 FQGNSA. V lost 5 bases and J lost 4, with 17 bases in between. This chain's CDR3 is CASSQDGGLSYGYTF. The DNA of the CDR3 is TGTGCCAGCAGCCAGGATGGGGGGCTGAGCTATGGCTACACCTTC. The variable domain in full, completed from reference TRBV7-2 and TRBJ1-2, reads GAGVSQSPSNKVTEKGKDVELRCDPISGHTALYWYRQSLGQGLEFLIYFQGNSAPDKSGLPSDRFSAERTGGSVSTLTIQRTQQEDSAVYLCASSQDGGLSYGYTFGSGTRLTVV.

The chain has TRBV4-3 and TRBJ2-7, with 10 bases matching TRBD2. The DNA end is more similar to TRBJ2-5, so the J call may be wrong. CDR3 length: 19 residues. Germline V gene data show CDR1 as LGHNA and CDR2 as YSLEER. The CDR3 DNA sequence: TGCGCCAGCAGCCAAGGGAAGTTAGCGGGGGGCTCTGAGGCGGAGACCCAGTACTTC. Its protein is CASSQGKLAGGSEAETQYF.

The rearrangement links TRBV5-6 to TRBJ2-3; TRBD1 might be the D (5 bases). The CDR3 extends over 16 amino acids. Trimming pared 0 bases from V and 4 bases from J, leaving 15 bases between. In germline, CDR1 is SGHDT, CDR2 YYEEEE. CDR3 nucleotides: TGTGCCAGCAGCTTGGCCATTAAAGGGGCCGCAGATACGCAGTATTTT. It encodes CASSLAIKGAADTQYF.

The rearrangement uses TRBV14 and TRBJ1-1; possible D gene TRBD1, 6 bases. The V gene's germline CDR1 is SGHDN and CDR2 FVKESK. The CDR3 sequence is 15 residues long. Trimming took 4 bases from V and 1 from J, leaving 13 bases between them. The CDR3 is CASSPVGQENTEAFF. CDR3 in DNA: TGTGCCAGCAGCCCTGTGGGACAAGAGAACACTGAAGCTTTCTTT.

This rearrangement joins TRBV9 to TRBJ1-2; D call uncertain. Trimming removed 3 bases at V and 4 bases at J, with 13 bases between. The CDR3 covers 14 residues. The germline V gene encodes CDR1 SGDLS and CDR2 YYNGEE. This chain's CDR3 is CASSGTRISYGYTF. Written as DNA, the CDR3 is TGTGCCAGCAGCGGCACCCGTATTTCCTATGGCTACACCTTC.

This clonotype came up a few times. The chain employs TRBV7-9 and TRBJ1-1; unclear D gene. CDR1 SEHNR and CDR2 FQNEAQ come from the germline V gene (reference sequence). The CDR3 runs to 11 residues. V shed 8 bases and J shed 1 base, with 5 bases lying between them. CDR3 nucleotide sequence: TGTGCCAGCGCAACGAACACTGAAGCTTTCTTT. This translates into CASATNTEAFF.

V and J are TRBV28 and TRBJ2-3, with a weak D call TRBD1 (6 bases). Trimming left V 10 bases short and J 0 bases short, with 26 bases between. From germline, CDR1 is MDHEN and CDR2 SYDVKM. This CDR3 has 18 residues. DNA for the CDR3: TGTGCCACGGGGTTGGGGGCCGGTCCTGGGCCTAGCACAGATACGCAGTATTTT. Translating it yields CATGLGAGPGPSTDTQYF.

This clonotype occurred a few times. This chain uses TRBV7-8 with TRBJ2-7; D perhaps matches TRBD1 (5 bases). CDR1 is SGHVS and CDR2 is FQNEAQ in the germline V gene. The CDR3 totals 14 residues. Trimming stripped 7 bases from V and 3 bases from J, with 16 bases between. CDR3 amino acids: CASTIPVRDYEQYF. The CDR3 nucleotides are TGTGCCAGCACCATTCCGGTCAGGGACTACGAGCAGTACTTC.

The gene calls are TRBV5-1 and TRBJ2-5, with 12 bases fitting TRBD2. The J call is doubtful: the DNA matches TRBJ2-7 better. Germline CDR1 is SGHRS and CDR2 is YFSETQ. The CDR3 sequence is 15 residues long. DNA for the CDR3: TGCGCCAGCAGCCAGACTAGCGGGAGCCTTGGCGAGCAGTACTTC. Protein sequence: CASSQTSGSLGEQYF.

V and J are TRBV7-2 and TRBJ2-3; no clear D. Germline CDR1 SGHTA, CDR2 FQGNSA. The ends were cut back, 4 bases at V and 7 bases at J, with 9 bases in the middle. The CDR3 spans 12 residues. The CDR3 region is CASSSWGNTQYF. The CDR3 bases are TGTGCCAGCAGCTCGTGGGGAAATACGCAGTATTTT.